The entry that follows covers one TCR beta chain sequence. Its antigen target is currently unknown. The sample holds no much larger clone one base away, and base qualities are not on file. For the CD8 naive samples, CD45RO-negative cells were positively selected for CCR7, yielding a CD45RA+CCR7+ population from which TemRA cells were excluded. The donors were healthy, HIV-negative adults with no recently reported acute infections or vaccinations. All donors were Caucasian adults living in Nashville, Tennessee, USA. After blood collection by leukapheresis, PBMCs were isolated using Ficoll-Histopaque density gradient centrifugation and then cryopreserved in the vapor phase of liquid nitrogen. Purity and quantity of every magnetically sorted T cell population were checked by analytical flow cytometry. Genomic DNA was isolated from every sorted fraction and measured by UV absorbance on a Nanodrop 2000c.

This entry belongs to a study of shared clonotypes between healthy human individuals (dated by TCRdb to 2018 to 2020). With respect to the entire study: The cohort comprised two women and a few men aged 18 to 49 years. For each donor, CD4 naive and CD4 memory were each run on three plates, CD8 naive on two plates, and CD8 memory on one plate. To estimate repertoire size and how much clonotypes are shared between individuals, the study performed deep sequencing of blood TCR repertoires from roughly five healthy adults. Libraries were prepared and TCR repertoires were sequenced by different laboratories using diverse techniques, in order to increase sequencing depth and limit assay-specific biases. Per donor, leukapheresis produced somewhere between about 0.94 and 9 billion PBMCs. Study-level results and caveats: Pairwise subsampling led to the expectation that sequencing depth would affect the degree of clonotype sharing among donors. Rarefaction of sorted-subset datasets indicated incomplete sequencing despite the large sequencing depth. Sampling was restricted to blood, and TCR repertoires in tissue are likely to differ from TCR repertoires in blood. When four donors were compared, the shared fraction of clonotypes was about 5% for naive CD4, 3.5% to 4% for naive CD8, 2% to 2.5% for memory CD4, and 0.4% for memory CD8. Clonotypes shared by all four sorted-subset donors showed higher generation probabilities than non-shared clonotypes. Estimated clonotype richness was generally larger for naive than for memory subsets. Because the study included only a small number of donors, the genetic and exposure-history diversity represented was limited.

Using the deep immunoSEQ assay, TCR CDR3 regions were amplified from genomic DNA by multiplex PCR. Genomic DNA extracted from each cell subset was distributed evenly over all wells of several immunoSEQ 96-well plates, and each plate served as one replicate. For sorted subsets, about 0.2 ug genomic DNA, equal to 25,000 to 35,000 T cell genomes, was loaded into each replicate PCR. Purified libraries were quantified with a Qubit 3.0 fluorometer, sized on a Bioanalyzer 2100, and re-quantified with the KAPA Library Quantification kit. Every immunoSEQ 96-well plate was sequenced on a dedicated single-read 150-cycle Illumina NextSeq 550 flow cell. Per the original workflow: The immunoSEQ output contained only junctional sequences without quality scores, so filtering could not match that applied to full-length reads. Sequences were annotated with PyIR, a Python wrapper for IgBLAST v1.9, and V/J genes and CDR3 were assigned using IMGT germline references. Any read was removed if the V/J assignment was weak (E-value above 1e-6), the CDR3 was missing, or the read contained stop codons, out-of-frame junctions, or ambiguous translated residues. V3J clonotypes were defined as sequences sharing an identical inferred V gene, J gene, and CDR3 amino acid sequence. Percentage overlap between repertoires was computed as shared unique clonotypes divided by the size of the smaller repertoire. Repertoire richness was assessed with RTK rarefaction, the Chao1 estimator, and Recon v2.1 estimates of unobserved clonotypes. Generation probabilities were computed with OLGA for all TCRbeta clonotypes obtained by the gDNA method from a handful of donors. What TCRdb holds here is the immuneACCESS table cut down to in-frame rearrangements. Part of the clones is not present; checked against another copy, under half of the missing clones reflect an unresolved V gene, and the others are unexplained. The D gene and trimming were derived from the DNA, and the V and J assignments and clone size from that table. The sample has roughly 2 million clones on record, approximately 94% of them singletons. Of the sample, around 1.1% is held by the ten largest clones.

The junction shows trimming of 8 bases on V and 3 bases on J, and the gene matches do not reach 11 bases of it. The CDR3 runs 17 residues from the cysteine to the phenylalanine. Here the CDR3 DNA is all that survives: 51 bases in frame from base 1. CDR1 and CDR2, looked up from the germline V gene, are SNHLY and FYNNEI. The chain was built from TRBV2 and TRBJ2-1; 12 central bases correspond to TRBD1. The TCR was taken from a man younger than 35 in good health. The sequencing input was naive CD8+ T cells sorted from blood. Explained via the paper, the cell subset or site label denotes: CD45RA+CCR7+. This receptor carries the CDR3 CASDLRDRGRGYNEQFF. The DNA sequence is given as TGTGCCAGCGATCTCCGGGACAGGGGGCGCGGCTACAATGAGCAGTTCTTC.